This section outlines one T cell receptor (beta chain) sequence together with its context. The CDR3 length is 16 residues. After removal of 5 bases from V and 3 bases from J, the junction contained 8 bases not matched to a gene. Germline assignment: CDR1 SGHAT and CDR2 FQNNGV. This sample is part of a study of patients and donors after allogeneic stem cell transplantation. TCRdb processed the RT-PCR reads anew with MiXCR; each CDR3 protein has one entry. The profile shows approximately 160,000 distinct CDR3 sequences, 20% to 25% of them singletons. This receptor was obtained from a human donor who was either an allogeneic HSCT recipient or a stem cell or donor lymphocyte infusion donor (not recorded which). It is not recorded whose cells these are; they may come from a transplant donor. The rearrangement links TRBV11-2 to TRBJ2-2; 8 nucleotides align to TRBD2. Sequencing was carried out using blood, either unsorted or a sorted T cell fraction (not recorded which). CDR3 DNA: TGTGCCAGCAGCCGAAGGACTAGCAGGGACACCGGGGAGCTGTTTTTT. It yields the protein CASSRRTSRDTGELFF.